This T cell receptor beta chain originates from a study of shared clonotypes between healthy human individuals. Study-level information: Samples came from a couple of female and a few male donors aged 18 to 49.

TCRdb's copy holds only in-frame clones and misses some; the assay was immunoSEQ multiplex PCR. The sample yields roughly 1,100,000 clones, 65% to 80% seen once. Among the donors, all were Caucasian adults who lived in Nashville, Tennessee. V was clipped by 4 bases and J by 2 bases; unmatched bases: 3. The CDR3 totals 14 residues. CDR1 and CDR2 (germline): SGHNT, YENEEA. The chain uses TRBV11-3 and TRBJ2-3; 7 bases match TRBD1. This TCR was recovered from a man aged 18 to 29 in good health. The specimen was memory CD4+ T cells sorted from blood. Noted subset: CD45RA-negative fraction. CDR3: CASSSQGVTDTQYF. The CDR3 DNA reads TGTGCCAGCAGCTCTCAGGGGGTCACAGATACGCAGTATTTT.